This passage covers 32 T cell receptor beta chains from one sample sequenced in a study of naive and memory T cell subsets (dated by TCRdb to 2015 to 2018). Preparation of the library involved 5' RACE. Sequencing relied on an Illumina MiSeq. The ligated cDNA was amplified in four rounds of PCR with nested alpha and beta constant region primers together with the SP2 primer. TCRdb took the public reads, trimmed them with fastp at Q25, ran MiXCR for clone calling and kept in-frame beta chains. Each entry merges the rows of one CDR3 protein and shows their most common DNA and genes. This sample gives more than 60,000 distinct CDR3 sequences in total; 8% of them show up just once. 15% to 20% of the sample rests with the top ten. Using 3' ligation of a UMI-containing oligonucleotide to TCR cDNA, the study laid out a robust and sensitive protocol to amplify, sequence and analyze TCRs. Source of these receptors: a female donor in good health.

This clonotype was seen a few times. The chain uses TRBV28 and TRBJ2-5; D is ambiguous. The V gene's germline CDR1 is MDHEN and CDR2 SYDVKM. This CDR3 spans 17 amino acids. V was trimmed by 4 bases and J by 5 bases, leaving 23 bases between them. The CDR3 protein is CASSSSRRAAVVETQYF. Here the CDR3 DNA reads TGTGCCAGCAGTTCCTCCCGTAGGGCAGCCGTGGTGGAGACCCAGTACTTC.

This clonotype was recorded at least ten times. The chain joins TRBV2 to TRBJ1-2, with D unresolved. This CDR3 comprises 14 residues. Trimming took off 7 bases at V and 3 bases at J, with 15 bases between the two ends. Germline CDR1 reads SNHLY; CDR2 reads FYNNEI. CDR3 residues: CASTMAGRDYGYTF. CDR3 in DNA: TGTGCCAGCACCATGGCGGGGAGAGACTATGGCTACACCTTC.

This clonotype has only a few counts. V usage is TRBV6-1 and J usage is TRBJ2-5, with D uncertain. The CDR3 is made up of 14 amino acids. The germline V and J ends were trimmed by 4 bases and 1 base, with 10 bases remaining between them. The V gene's germline CDR1 is MNHNS and CDR2 SASEGT. CDR3 loop: CASSVHQTQETQYF. The CDR3 coding sequence is TGTGCCAGCAGTGTACACCAAACCCAAGAGACCCAGTACTTC.

This chain uses TRBV10-3 with TRBJ2-1, with D perhaps TRBD1 (6 bases). V lost 3 bases and J 4 bases, leaving 16 bases between the germline ends. In germline, CDR1 is ENHRY, CDR2 SYGVKD. This CDR3 is 16 amino acids long. The CDR3 region is CAISDRGAKRYNEQFF. CDR3 in DNA: TGTGCCATCAGTGACAGGGGAGCTAAACGGTACAATGAGCAGTTCTTC.

This clonotype was found a few times. The genes are TRBV7-2 and TRBJ2-7, with 10 bases fitting TRBD1. The germline gives CDR1 SGHTA, CDR2 FQGNSA. The CDR3 loop spans 14 amino acids. The trim removed 4 bases at V and 6 bases at J, leaving 6 bases unmatched. The CDR3 sequence: CASSSPGTGVEQYF. As DNA, the CDR3 is TGTGCCAGCAGCTCACCCGGGACAGGGGTCGAGCAGTACTTC.

This clonotype has more than one count but fewer than ten. V and J are TRBV7-8 and TRBJ2-7; 9 bases are a match to TRBD2. Germline CDR1 and CDR2: SGHVS and FQNEAQ. CDR3 length: 17 residues. With 5 bases clipped from V and 0 bases from J, the junction kept 11 bases outside the gene matches. The CDR3 loop is CASSTEVQRGVSYEQYF. CDR3 DNA: TGTGCCAGCAGCACCGAGGTCCAGCGGGGGGTCTCCTACGAGCAGTACTTC. Looking up the rest from reference TRBV7-8 and TRBJ2-7 gives the full variable domain: GAGVSQSPRYKVAKRGQDVALRCDPISGHVSLFWYQQALGQGPEFLTYFQNEAQLDKSGLPSDRFFAERPEGSVSTLKIQRTQQEDSAVYLCASSTEVQRGVSYEQYFGPGTRLTVT.

This clonotype has just a few counts. This chain joins TRBV29-1 and TRBJ1-2, with 7 bases that match TRBD1. The J segment lost 9 bases and the V segment lost 3 bases, leaving 10 bases of the junction unmatched. CDR1 is SQVTM, CDR2 ANQGSEA, per germline. The CDR3 length is 13 residues. The DNA of the CDR3 is TGCAGCGTTGAGTCGACAGGGTTTAGGAGCTACACCTTC. Amino acid sequence: CSVESTGFRSYTF.

This clonotype showed up just a few times. The rearrangement joins TRBV15 to TRBJ1-3; no definite D call. Looked up from germline, CDR1 is LNHNV and CDR2 is YYDKDF (reference sequence). The CDR3 contains 16 residues. Trimming cost V 0 bases and J 0 bases, with 9 bases left between them. For the CDR3, the DNA is TGTGCCACCAGCAGAGATACTAGACACTCTGGAAACACCATATATTTT. Encoded protein: CATSRDTRHSGNTIYF. The complete variable domain, with remaining parts taken from reference TRBV15 and TRBJ1-3, reads DAMVIQNPRYQVTQFGKPVTLSCSQTLNHNVMYWYQQKSSQAPKLLFHYYDKDFNNEADTPDNFQSRRPNTSFCFLDIRSPGLGDTAMYLCATSRDTRHSGNTIYFGEGSWLTVV.

This clonotype has at least ten counts. The rearrangement uses TRBV20-1 and TRBJ1-2, with D unclear. The V gene's germline CDR1 is DFQATT and CDR2 SNEGSKA (reference sequence). This CDR3 spans 15 amino acids. V gave up 0 bases and J gave up 0 bases, with 11 bases separating them. CDR3 sequence reads: CSARDQGGTNYGYTF. CDR3 coding DNA: TGCAGTGCTAGAGATCAAGGCGGGACTAACTATGGCTACACCTTC.

This clonotype came up many times. The rearrangement uses TRBV14 and TRBJ1-3; D remains ambiguous. CDR3 length equals 18 residues. Trimming shortened V by 2 bases and J by 2 bases, and 19 bases separated the two germline ends. Germline V gene lookup returns CDR1 SGHDN and CDR2 FVKESK. The CDR3 DNA reads as TGTGCCAGCAGCCAAAGGTCCCGCGGACGGCTCACTGGAAACACCATATATTTT. It translates to CASSQRSRGRLTGNTIYF.

This clonotype has a handful of counts. The chain carries TRBV5-1 and TRBJ2-7, with a tentative D call TRBD2 (6 bases). This CDR3 contains 15 residues. Germline-derived CDR1 and CDR2 are SGHRS and YFSETQ. Deletions cut 6 bases from V and 7 bases from J, with 23 bases between. The CDR3 nucleotides are TGCGCCAGCACCATCGAGACGGTCGGAGGGTTTGAGCAGTACTTC. Protein sequence: CASTIETVGGFEQYF.

There are a few counts of this clonotype. The V gene is TRBV27, the J gene TRBJ2-3, with D possibly matching TRBD2 (5 bases). The CDR3 spans 16 residues. Germline V gene lookup returns CDR1 MNHEY and CDR2 SMNVEV (reference sequence). Trimming shortened V by 3 bases and J by 4 bases, and 17 bases separated the two germline ends. CDR3 in amino acids: CASSFPWGTGSDTQYF. CDR3 DNA: TGTGCCAGCAGTTTCCCCTGGGGAACGGGATCAGATACGCAGTATTTT.

This rearrangement joins TRBV28 to TRBJ2-5; D perhaps matches TRBD1 (5 bases). This CDR3 is 16 amino acids long. Between the trimmed V and J ends, which lost 6 bases and 1 base, there was a span of 18 bases. Germline CDR1 and CDR2: MDHEN and SYDVKM. The DNA for the CDR3 is TGTGCCAGCAGCTTCGCCTCCAGGGCTAGCCAAGAGACCCAGTACTTC. Residues: CASSFASRASQETQYF.

This clonotype came up many times. The CDR3 DNA follows: TGTGCCAGCAGTCGCTGGACAATCGGTGGCTACACCTTC. As protein: CASSRWTIGGYTF. The genes are TRBV27 and TRBJ1-2, with D perhaps TRBD1 (5 bases). CDR3 length equals 13 residues. The V gene lost 5 bases and the J gene lost 7 bases, with 14 bases spanning the gap. In germline, CDR1 is MNHEY, CDR2 SMNVEV (reference sequence).

There are many counts of this clonotype. J is TRBJ1-2 and V is TRBV4-1; D unresolved. This CDR3 comprises 18 residues. V shed 0 bases and J shed 1 base, with 18 bases lying between them. Germline assignment: CDR1 MGHRA and CDR2 YSYEKL. CDR3 nucleotide sequence: TGCGCCAGCAGCCAAGATATAGGCCTCCCGCGGATTAACTATGGCTACACCTTC. Its protein is CASSQDIGLPRINYGYTF.

The table lists this clonotype with many counts. The CDR3 DNA sequence: TGTGCCAGCAGGCTACAGGGTAGATATCCGACCGGGGAGCTGTTTTTT. Protein: CASRLQGRYPTGELFF. This chain joins TRBV28 and TRBJ2-2; TRBD1 might be the D (6 bases). The CDR3 sequence is 16 residues long. Germline loops: CDR1 MDHEN, CDR2 SYDVKM. V lost 6 bases, J lost 5 bases, and 19 bases lay in between.

This clonotype came up many times. This chain uses TRBV6-4 with TRBJ1-1; 8 bases fit TRBD1. This CDR3 has 14 amino acids. Unmatched junction bases numbered 4, after V lost 6 bases and J lost 1 base. The V gene's germline CDR1 is MRHNA and CDR2 SNTAGT. The CDR3 DNA reads TGTGCCAGCAGGGCCCAGGGGGCGAACACTGAAGCTTTCTTT. As protein: CASRAQGANTEAFF.

The chain carries TRBV30 and TRBJ1-5; a weak D match, TRBD1 (6 bases). The V gene lost 2 bases and the J gene lost 2 bases, with 7 bases spanning the gap. The V gene's germline CDR1 is GTSNPN and CDR2 SVGIG (reference sequence). The CDR3 is 13 residues long. The CDR3 DNA reads as TGTGCCTGGAGTAAGGGGGGCAATCAGCCCCAGCATTTT. Amino acids: CAWSKGGNQPQHF.

This clonotype has ten or more counts. The V and J genes are TRBV2 and TRBJ1-1; 8 nucleotides align to TRBD1. Germline CDR1 is SNHLY and CDR2 is FYNNEI. The V and J ends lost 6 bases and 3 bases, in that order; junction bases with no gene match: 3. This CDR3 is 13 amino acids long. The CDR3 protein is CASRTDRDTEAFF. CDR3 coding DNA: TGTGCCAGCAGAACGGACAGGGACACTGAAGCTTTCTTT.

This clonotype was observed a handful of times. The V gene is TRBV28, the J gene TRBJ1-1, with D uncertain. The germline gives CDR1 MDHEN, CDR2 SYDVKM. This CDR3 has 15 amino acids. V dropped 3 bases and J dropped 1 base, with 12 bases sitting between them. CDR3 DNA sequence: TGTGCCAGCAGTTTCGTTGATCCAGGGAACACTGAAGCTTTCTTT. Translation gives CASSFVDPGNTEAFF.

This clonotype was recorded a few times. The V call is TRBV5-6, the J call TRBJ2-3; D remains ambiguous. V was pared by 4 bases and J by 1 base, with 1 base between. Germline V gene data show CDR1 as SGHDT and CDR2 as YYEEEE. This CDR3 contains 11 residues. CDR3 residues: CASSRTDTQYF. The CDR3 region has the DNA TGTGCCAGCAGCCGCACAGATACGCAGTATTTT.

This clonotype was seen repeatedly, ten times or more. The rearrangement uses TRBV7-2 and TRBJ2-7, with TRBD2 identical over 11 bases. V dropped 5 bases and J dropped 4; count of bases not matched to a gene: 4. CDR1 SGHTA and CDR2 FQGNSA come from the germline V gene. This CDR3 region has 14 residues. CDR3 loop: CASSPRTSGYEQYF. The DNA of the CDR3 is TGTGCCAGCAGCCCAAGGACTAGCGGGTACGAGCAGTACTTC. Complete variable domain (other parts from reference TRBV7-2 and TRBJ2-7): GAGVSQSPSNKVTEKGKDVELRCDPISGHTALYWYRQSLGQGLEFLIYFQGNSAPDKSGLPSDRFSAERTGGSVSTLTIQRTQQEDSAVYLCASSPRTSGYEQYFGPGTRLTVT.

This clonotype was seen more than once but under ten times. The chain has TRBV24-1 and TRBJ1-1, with D uncertain. V was shortened by 1 base and J by 4 bases, with 6 bases between the two germline ends. Germline CDR1 is KGHDR and CDR2 is SFDVKD. The CDR3 loop spans 13 amino acids. DNA of the CDR3: TGTGCCACCAGTGATTTTGCGGGCACTGAAGCTTTCTTT. Translating gives CATSDFAGTEAFF.

This clonotype was observed at least ten times. V and J are TRBV6-6 and TRBJ2-7; D uncertain. The CDR3 contains 14 residues. The V end lost 0 bases, the J end lost 1 base, and 7 bases lay between the germline ends. Germline CDR1 MNHNY, CDR2 SVGAGI (reference sequence). The CDR3 sequence is CASSYSIQSYEQYF. CDR3 nucleotide sequence: TGTGCCAGCAGTTACTCGATCCAGTCCTACGAGCAGTACTTC.

The chain uses TRBV5-6 and TRBJ2-7, with 11 bases fitting TRBD2. J was trimmed by 2 bases and V by 5 bases; bases with no gene match: 6. The germline gives CDR1 SGHDT, CDR2 YYEEEE. The CDR3 loop spans 15 amino acids. The CDR3 DNA reads TGTGCCAGCAGGCCCGGGACTAGCGGAACCTACGAGCAGTACTTC. Its translation: CASRPGTSGTYEQYF.

This clonotype showed up many times. V and J are TRBV2 and TRBJ2-7, with TRBD2 matching over 13 bases. Germline V gene lookup returns CDR1 SNHLY and CDR2 FYNNEI. The CDR3 has 15 amino acids. V trimming: 3 bases; J trimming: 4 bases; junction bases outside the gene matches: 3. The CDR3 here is CASSDGTSGKYEQYF. The CDR3 nucleotides read TGTGCCAGCAGTGATGGGACTAGCGGGAAGTACGAGCAGTACTTC.

This clonotype has a handful of counts. The CDR3 DNA reads TGTGCCAGCAGCCCACGGCCTAGCGGGAGTGGAAAAGAGACCCAGTACTTC. Translating gives CASSPRPSGSGKETQYF. The chain has TRBV11-2 and TRBJ2-5; 10 bases line up with TRBD2. The CDR3 extends over 17 amino acids. CDR1 is SGHAT and CDR2 is FQNNGV in the germline V gene. Trimming removed 5 bases from V and 3 bases from J; junction bases left unmatched: 12. Using reference TRBV11-2 and TRBJ2-5 for the parts outside the CDR3, the full variable domain is EAGVAQSPRYKIIEKRQSVAFWCNPISGHATLYWYQQILGQGPKLLIQFQNNGVVDDSQLPKDRFSAERLKGVDSTLKIQPAKLEDSAVYLCASSPRPSGSGKETQYFGPGTRLLVL.

This clonotype was recorded only once. Just one base apart from a much larger clone, this may be a read error. The chain is built from TRBV6-1 and TRBJ1-1; possibly TRBD1 for D (6 bases). The germline V gene has CDR1 MNHNS and CDR2 SASEGT. Trimming pared 7 bases from V and 3 bases from J, leaving 18 bases between. The length of the CDR3 is 15 residues. CDR3 region: CASKGSGRGYTEAFF. The CDR3 bases are TGTGCCAGCAAGGGTTCCGGGAGGGGGTACACTGAAGCTTTCTTT.

The gene calls are TRBV28 and TRBJ2-1; D uncertain. Germline V CDR1 and CDR2: MDHEN, SYDVKM. The CDR3 totals 14 residues. Trimming cost V 4 bases and J 7 bases, with 14 bases left between them. For the CDR3, the DNA is TGTGCCAGCAGTTCTGCGTACTGGATTAATGAGCAGTTCTTC. As protein: CASSSAYWINEQFF.

This clonotype was counted ten times or more. This chain joins TRBV12-3 or TRBV12-4 and TRBJ2-1, with TRBD1 identical over 8 bases. V lost 5 bases, J lost 2 bases, and 5 bases stayed unmatched. The CDR3 has 15 residues. The CDR3 spells CASSPGQGPYNEQFF. CDR3 DNA: TGTGCCAGCAGTCCCGGACAGGGTCCCTACAATGAGCAGTTCTTC.

V is TRBV2 and J is TRBJ2-1, with 11 bases fitting TRBD2. CDR1 is SNHLY and CDR2 is FYNNEI in the germline V gene. This CDR3 is built from 14 residues. The ends lost 5 bases at V and 9 bases at J; junction bases unmatched: 6. This CDR3 is CASSTTSGGVEQFF. The DNA for the CDR3 is TGTGCCAGCAGTACCACTAGCGGGGGTGTTGAGCAGTTCTTC.

The chain couples TRBV29-1 to TRBJ2-3, with D perhaps being TRBD1 or TRBD2 (6 bases each). Germline CDR1 reads SQVTM; CDR2 reads ANQGSEA. Trimming pared 5 bases from V and 3 bases from J, leaving 15 bases between. This CDR3 is built from 14 residues. CDR3 sequence: CSVSGARRTDTQYF. DNA of the CDR3: TGCAGCGTTTCGGGGGCCAGGCGGACAGATACGCAGTATTTT.